The entry that follows covers one TCR beta chain sequence. This sample stems from a study of blood T cell repertoires in COVID-19. Germline CDR1 reads SQVTM; CDR2 reads ANQGSEA. This CDR3 is 14 amino acids long. J was trimmed by 8 bases and V by 4 bases; bases with no gene match: 8. Method: immunoSEQ multiplex PCR; TCRdb's copy keeps in-frame clones and lacks some. In the table there are 100,000 to 120,000 clones, 65% to 90% of which are singletons. The V call is TRBV29-1, the J call TRBJ1-5, with TRBD1 matching 10 bases. Material for sequencing was peripheral blood. The clonotype comes from an older woman with acute or convalescent COVID-19. For the CDR3, the DNA is TGCAGCGTTGTAACGGACAGGGGGGATGAGCCCCAGCATTTT. It translates to CSVVTDRGDEPQHF.